One sample yielded the 8 T cell receptor beta chains listed below, sequenced in a study of STAT5B mutations in CD4+ large granular lymphocyte leukemia. Profiled with immunoSEQ multiplex PCR; TCRdb holds only in-frame clones, not every one. Of more than 30,000 clones listed, 65% to 85% are singletons. The specimen was CD4+ T cells from blood buffy coats. The receptors stem from a human donor in good health.

The CDR3 bases are TGTGCCAGCCAAGACAGGGTTAGAAACGAGCAGTACTTC. It is translated as CASQDRVRNEQYF. V is TRBV11-3 and J is TRBJ2-7; 7 bases agree with TRBD1. Germline V gene lookup returns CDR1 SGHNT and CDR2 YENEEA. The V gene end was trimmed by 8 bases and the J gene end by 5 bases; junction bases not matched to a gene: 9. The length of the CDR3 is 13 residues.

This clone was counted only a few times. V is TRBV9 and J is TRBJ1-4; 7 bases agree with TRBD1. This CDR3 has 14 residues. The V gene end was trimmed by 3 bases and the J gene end by 5 bases; junction bases not matched to a gene: 4. Germline CDR1 SGDLS, CDR2 YYNGEE. The CDR3 DNA is TGTGCCAGCAGCGACCGGGACAGAAATGAAAAACTGTTTTTT. Translating gives CASSDRDRNEKLFF.

V is TRBV4-1 and J is TRBJ1-4; 8 positions match TRBD1. This CDR3 comprises 14 residues. Per germline, CDR1 MGHRA and CDR2 YSYEKL. The V gene end was trimmed by 1 base and the J gene end by 11 bases; junction bases not matched to a gene: 6. CDR3 protein: CASSQVGTGGKLFF. The CDR3 bases are TGCGCCAGCAGCCAAGTCGGAACAGGGGGGAAACTGTTTTTT.

This chain joins TRBV19 and TRBJ2-1, with D tentatively TRBD1 (6 bases). Trimming took 1 base from V and 0 from J, leaving 16 bases between them. Germline CDR1 reads LNHDA; CDR2 reads SQIVND (reference sequence). The CDR3 contains 18 residues. Here the CDR3 DNA reads TGTGCCAGTAGTATAGTGGTGACAGGCCTGAGCTCCTACAATGAGCAGTTCTTC. Protein sequence: CASSIVVTGLSSYNEQFF. Based on the CDR3 plus reference TRBV19 and TRBJ2-1, the full variable domain is DGGITQSPKYLFRKEGQNVTLSCEQNLNHDAMYWYRQDPGQGLRLIYYSQIVNDFQKGDIAEGYSVSREKKESFPLTVTSAQKNPTAFYLCASSIVVTGLSSYNEQFFGPGTRLTVL.

J is TRBJ2-5 and V is TRBV6-5, with a weak D call TRBD2 (5 bases). CDR1 MNHEY and CDR2 SVGAGI come from the germline V gene. With 2 bases removed from V and 5 bases from J, the gap between germline ends came to 9 bases. The CDR3 sequence is 13 residues long. The CDR3 nucleotides are TGTGCCAGCAGTTACACTAGAACGGAGACCCAGTACTTC. Amino acids: CASSYTRTETQYF.

In its sample, this clone was seen once. The V and J genes are TRBV4-2 and TRBJ2-5; TRBD2 agrees at 11 bases. This CDR3 region has 16 residues. In germline, CDR1 is LGHNA, CDR2 YNFKEQ. V lost 0 bases, J lost 4 bases, and 4 bases stayed unmatched. CDR3 nucleotides: TGTGCCAGCAGCCAAGATAGGCTAGCGGGAGGAGAGACCCAGTACTTC. This codes for CASSQDRLAGGETQYF.

The chain carries TRBV5-6 and TRBJ2-7; D gene uncertain. Germline V gives CDR1 SGHDT, CDR2 YYEEEE. The germline V and J ends were trimmed by 0 bases and 5 bases, with 3 bases remaining between them. The CDR3 totals 11 residues. CDR3 loop: CASSLADEQYF. CDR3 bases: TGTGCCAGCAGCTTGGCAGACGAGCAGTACTTC.

V usage is TRBV27 and J usage is TRBJ2-5, with 9 bases identical to TRBD1. From germline, CDR1 is MNHEY and CDR2 SMNVEV (reference sequence). This CDR3 comprises 15 residues. V gave up 6 bases and J gave up 2 bases; unmatched junction bases: 7. CDR3 nucleotides: TGTGCCAGCAGAACTACAGGGGGCGGGCAAGAGACCCAGTACTTC. The encoded protein is CASRTTGGGQETQYF.